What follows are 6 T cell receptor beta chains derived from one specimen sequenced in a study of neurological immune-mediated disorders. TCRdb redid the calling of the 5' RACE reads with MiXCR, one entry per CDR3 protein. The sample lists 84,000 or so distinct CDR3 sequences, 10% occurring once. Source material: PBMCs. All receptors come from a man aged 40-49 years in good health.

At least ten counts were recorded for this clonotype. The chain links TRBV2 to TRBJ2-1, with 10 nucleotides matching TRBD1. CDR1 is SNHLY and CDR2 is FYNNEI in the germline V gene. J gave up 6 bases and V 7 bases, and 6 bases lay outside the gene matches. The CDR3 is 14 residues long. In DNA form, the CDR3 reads TGTGCCAGCACCTATGGACAGGGGGTCAATGAGCAGTTCTTC. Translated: CASTYGQGVNEQFF.

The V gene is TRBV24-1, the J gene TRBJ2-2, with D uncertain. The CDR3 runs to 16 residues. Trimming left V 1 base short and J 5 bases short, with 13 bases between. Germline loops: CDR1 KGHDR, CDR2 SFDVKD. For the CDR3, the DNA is TGTGCCACCAGTGATTTCAAAAGGCAGGCTACCGGGGAGCTGTTTTTT. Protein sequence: CATSDFKRQATGELFF.

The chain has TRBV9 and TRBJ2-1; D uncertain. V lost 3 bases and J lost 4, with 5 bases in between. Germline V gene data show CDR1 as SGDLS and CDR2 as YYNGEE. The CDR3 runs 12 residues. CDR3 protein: CASSGDYNEQFF. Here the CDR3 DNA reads TGTGCCAGCAGCGGGGATTACAATGAGCAGTTCTTC. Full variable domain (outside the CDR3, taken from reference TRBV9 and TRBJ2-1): DSGVTQTPKHLITATGQRVTLRCSPRSGDLSVYWYQQSLDQGLQFLIQYYNGEERAKGNILERFSAQQFPDLHSELNLSSLELGDSALYFCASSGDYNEQFFGPGTRLTVL.

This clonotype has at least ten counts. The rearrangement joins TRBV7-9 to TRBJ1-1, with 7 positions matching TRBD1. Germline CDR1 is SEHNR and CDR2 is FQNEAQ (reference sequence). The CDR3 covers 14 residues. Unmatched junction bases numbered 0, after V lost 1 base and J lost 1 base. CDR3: CASSLGTGNTEAFF. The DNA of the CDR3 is TGTGCCAGCAGCTTAGGGACAGGGAACACTGAAGCTTTCTTT.

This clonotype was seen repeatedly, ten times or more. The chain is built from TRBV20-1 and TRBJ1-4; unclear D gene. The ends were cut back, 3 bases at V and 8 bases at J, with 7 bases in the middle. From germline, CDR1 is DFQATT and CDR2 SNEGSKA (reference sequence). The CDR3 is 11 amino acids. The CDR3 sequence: CSASPGEKLFF. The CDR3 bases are TGCAGTGCTAGCCCTGGGGAAAAACTGTTTTTT.

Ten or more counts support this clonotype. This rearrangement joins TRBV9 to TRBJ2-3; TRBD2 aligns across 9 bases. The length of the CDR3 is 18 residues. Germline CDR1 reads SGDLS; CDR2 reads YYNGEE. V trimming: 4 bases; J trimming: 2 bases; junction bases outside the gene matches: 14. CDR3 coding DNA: TGTGCCAGCAGCACCTCGGGGGCGGGGGGGCGGACCACAGATACGCAGTATTTT. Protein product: CASSTSGAGGRTTDTQYF.